This T cell receptor beta chain originates from a study of OX40 agonist ivuxolimab in advanced cancers. Study-wide results and limits: A proportion of nonresponders additionally exhibited low normalized T-cell clonal expansion.

Using immunoSEQ multiplex PCR, the repertoire was profiled, and TCRdb retains in-frame clones only, with some absent. The sample has fewer than 65,000 clones; about nine tenths are singletons. Comments on this clone: Its matching antigen is unknown.

The CDR3 extends over 12 amino acids. V lost 3 bases and J 4 bases, leaving 6 bases between the germline ends. Germline V CDR1 and CDR2: SGHNT, YYREEE (reference sequence). This clonotype originated in an adult with an advanced solid tumor such as melanoma, head and neck, liver or kidney cancer. Sample: CD4+ or CD8+ T cells sorted from blood, taken in a trial of the OX40 agonist ivuxolimab. The chain uses TRBV5-4 and TRBJ2-3, with D tentatively TRBD1 (5 bases). DNA of the CDR3: TGTGCCAGCAGCTCAGGGTCAGATACGCAGTATTTT. As protein: CASSSGSDTQYF.